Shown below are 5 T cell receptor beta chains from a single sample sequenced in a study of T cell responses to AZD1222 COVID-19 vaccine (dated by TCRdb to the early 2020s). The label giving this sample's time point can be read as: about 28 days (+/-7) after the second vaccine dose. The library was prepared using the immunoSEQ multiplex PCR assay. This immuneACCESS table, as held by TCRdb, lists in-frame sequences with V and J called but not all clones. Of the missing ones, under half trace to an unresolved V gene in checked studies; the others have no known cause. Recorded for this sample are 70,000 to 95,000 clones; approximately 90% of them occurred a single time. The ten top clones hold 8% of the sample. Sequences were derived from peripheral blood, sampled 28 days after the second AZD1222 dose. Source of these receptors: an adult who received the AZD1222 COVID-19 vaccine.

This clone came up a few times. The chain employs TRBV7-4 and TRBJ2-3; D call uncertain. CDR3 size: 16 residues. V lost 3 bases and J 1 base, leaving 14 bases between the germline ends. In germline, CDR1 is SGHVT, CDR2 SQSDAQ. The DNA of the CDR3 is TGTGCCAGCAGCTTCAGTGGGCAGCGCGGCACAGATACGCAGTATTTT. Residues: CASSFSGQRGTDTQYF. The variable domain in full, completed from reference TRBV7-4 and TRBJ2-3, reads GAGVSQSPRYKVAKRGRDVALRCDSISGHVTLYWYRQTLGQGSEVLTYSQSDAQRDKSGRPSGRFSAERPERSVSTLKIQRTEQGDSAVYLCASSFSGQRGTDTQYFGPGTRLTVL.

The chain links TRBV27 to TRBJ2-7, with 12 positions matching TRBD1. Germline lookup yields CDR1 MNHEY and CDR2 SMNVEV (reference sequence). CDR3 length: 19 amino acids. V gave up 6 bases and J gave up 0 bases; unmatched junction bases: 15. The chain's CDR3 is CASSQNPGQGAGSSYEQYF. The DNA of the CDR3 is TGTGCCAGCAGCCAAAATCCGGGACAGGGGGCCGGGAGCTCCTACGAGCAGTACTTC.

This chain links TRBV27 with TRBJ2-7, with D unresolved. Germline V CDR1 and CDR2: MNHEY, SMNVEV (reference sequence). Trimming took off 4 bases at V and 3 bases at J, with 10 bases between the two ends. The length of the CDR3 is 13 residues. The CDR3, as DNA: TGTGCCAGCAGTTACGATCAATACTACGAGCAGTACTTC. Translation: CASSYDQYYEQYF.

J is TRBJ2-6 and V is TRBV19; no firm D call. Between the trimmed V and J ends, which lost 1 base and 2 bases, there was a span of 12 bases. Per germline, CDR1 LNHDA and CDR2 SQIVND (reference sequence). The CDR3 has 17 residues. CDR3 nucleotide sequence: TGTGCCAGTAGTATAGGGCAGGTCTCCCCTGGGGCCAACGTCCTGACTTTC. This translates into CASSIGQVSPGANVLTF.

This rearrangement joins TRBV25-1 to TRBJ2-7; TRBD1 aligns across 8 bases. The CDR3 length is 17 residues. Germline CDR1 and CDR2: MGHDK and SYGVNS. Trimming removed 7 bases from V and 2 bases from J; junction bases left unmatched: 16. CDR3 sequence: CASNPRGREATTYEQYF. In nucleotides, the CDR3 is TGTGCCAGCAACCCCAGGGGGCGAGAAGCGACGACCTACGAGCAGTACTTC.